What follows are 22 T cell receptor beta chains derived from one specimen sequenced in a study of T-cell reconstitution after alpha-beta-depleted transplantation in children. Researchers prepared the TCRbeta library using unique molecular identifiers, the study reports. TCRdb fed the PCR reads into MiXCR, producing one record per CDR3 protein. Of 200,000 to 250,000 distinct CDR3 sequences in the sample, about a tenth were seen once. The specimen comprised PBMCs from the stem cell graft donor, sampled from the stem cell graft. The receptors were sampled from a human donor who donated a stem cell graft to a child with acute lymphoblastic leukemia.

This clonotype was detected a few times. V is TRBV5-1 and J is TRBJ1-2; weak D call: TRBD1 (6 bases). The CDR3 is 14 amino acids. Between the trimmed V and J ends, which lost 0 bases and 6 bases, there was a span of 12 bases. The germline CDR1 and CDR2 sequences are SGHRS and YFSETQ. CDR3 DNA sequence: TGCGCCAGCAGCTTGGGACAGGATGTCAATGGCTACACCTTC. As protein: CASSLGQDVNGYTF. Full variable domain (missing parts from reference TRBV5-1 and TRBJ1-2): KAGVTQTPRYLIKTRGQQVTLSCSPISGHRSVSWYQQTPGQGLQFLFEYFSETQRNKGNFPGRFSGRQFSNSRSEMNVSTLELGDSALYLCASSLGQDVNGYTFGSGTRLTVV.

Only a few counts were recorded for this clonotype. The CDR3 coding sequence is TGTGCCAGCAGCGCGACGGGGGGGGAGGAGACCCAGTACTTC. Translating it yields CASSATGGEETQYF. The chain joins TRBV9 to TRBJ2-5; 8 positions match TRBD2. CDR1 and CDR2 from the germline V gene are SGDLS and YYNGEE. V trimming: 3 bases; J trimming: 5 bases; junction bases outside the gene matches: 6. The CDR3 consists of 14 residues.

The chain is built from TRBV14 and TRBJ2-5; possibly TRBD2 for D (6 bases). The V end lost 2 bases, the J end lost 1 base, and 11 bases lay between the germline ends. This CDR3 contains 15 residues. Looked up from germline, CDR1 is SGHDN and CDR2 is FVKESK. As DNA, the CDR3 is TGTGCCAGCAGCCAACTTGGGACTTTCCAAGAGACCCAGTACTTC. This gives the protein CASSQLGTFQETQYF.

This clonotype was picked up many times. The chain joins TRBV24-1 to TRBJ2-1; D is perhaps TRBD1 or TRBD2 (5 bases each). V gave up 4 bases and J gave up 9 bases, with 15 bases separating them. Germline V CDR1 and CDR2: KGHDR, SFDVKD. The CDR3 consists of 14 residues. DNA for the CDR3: TGTGCCACCAGTGAATCGGGACCTGTAACTGAGCAGTTCTTC. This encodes CATSESGPVTEQFF.

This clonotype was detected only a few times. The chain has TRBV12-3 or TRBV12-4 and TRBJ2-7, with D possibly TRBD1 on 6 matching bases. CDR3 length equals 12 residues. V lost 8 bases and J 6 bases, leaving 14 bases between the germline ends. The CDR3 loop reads CASSQQGTEQYF. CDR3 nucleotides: TGTGCCAGCTCCCAACAGGGTACCGAGCAGTACTTC.

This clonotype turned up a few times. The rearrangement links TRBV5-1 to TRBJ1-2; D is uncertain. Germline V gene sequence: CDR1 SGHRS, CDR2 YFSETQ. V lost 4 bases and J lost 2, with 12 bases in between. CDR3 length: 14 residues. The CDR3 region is CASSLSTDNYGYTF. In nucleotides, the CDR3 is TGCGCCAGCAGCCTGTCGACGGACAACTATGGCTACACCTTC.

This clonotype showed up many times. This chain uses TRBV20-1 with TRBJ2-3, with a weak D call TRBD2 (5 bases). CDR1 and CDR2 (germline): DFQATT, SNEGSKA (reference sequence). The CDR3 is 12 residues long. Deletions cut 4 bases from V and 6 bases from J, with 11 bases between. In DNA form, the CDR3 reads TGCAGTGCTACCGGGGTTGGGGATACGCAGTATTTT. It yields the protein CSATGVGDTQYF.

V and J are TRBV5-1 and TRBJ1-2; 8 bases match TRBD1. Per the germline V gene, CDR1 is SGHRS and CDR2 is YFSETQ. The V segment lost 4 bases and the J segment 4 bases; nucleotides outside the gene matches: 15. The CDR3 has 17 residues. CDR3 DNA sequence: TGCGCCAGCAGCAGTAGGCCGGGGACAGGAAGCTTCTATGGCTACACCTTC. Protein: CASSSRPGTGSFYGYTF.

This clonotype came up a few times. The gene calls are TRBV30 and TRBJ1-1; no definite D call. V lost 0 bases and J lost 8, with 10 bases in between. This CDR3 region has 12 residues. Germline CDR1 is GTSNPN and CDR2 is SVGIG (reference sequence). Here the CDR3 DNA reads TGTGCCTGGAGTGTAGTTGGCCCCGAAGCTTTCTTT. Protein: CAWSVVGPEAFF. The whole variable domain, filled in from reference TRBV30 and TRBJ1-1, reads SQTIHQWPATLVQPVGSPLSLECTVEGTSNPNLYWYRQAAGRGLQLLFYSVGIGQISSEVPQNLSASRPQDRQFILSSKKLLLSDSGFYLCAWSVVGPEAFFGQGTRLTVV.

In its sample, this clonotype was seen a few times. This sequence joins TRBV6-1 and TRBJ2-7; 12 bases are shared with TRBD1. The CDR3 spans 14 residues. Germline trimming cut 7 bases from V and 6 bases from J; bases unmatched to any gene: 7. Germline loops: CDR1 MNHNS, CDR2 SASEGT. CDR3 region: CASKGTGGPGEQYF. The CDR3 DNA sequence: TGTGCCAGCAAGGGGACAGGGGGCCCTGGCGAGCAGTACTTC.

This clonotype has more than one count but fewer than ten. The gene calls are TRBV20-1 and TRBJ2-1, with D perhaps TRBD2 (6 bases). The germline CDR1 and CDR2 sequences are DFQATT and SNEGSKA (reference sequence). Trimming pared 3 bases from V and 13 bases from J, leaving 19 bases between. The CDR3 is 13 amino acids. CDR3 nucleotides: TGCAGTGCTAGGACTGGCTCGGTAGCGGCACAGTTCTTC. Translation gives CSARTGSVAAQFF.

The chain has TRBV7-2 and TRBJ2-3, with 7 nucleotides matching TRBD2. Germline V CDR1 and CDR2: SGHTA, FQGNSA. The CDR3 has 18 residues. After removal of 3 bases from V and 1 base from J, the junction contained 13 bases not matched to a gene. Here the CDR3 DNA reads TGTGCCAGCAGCTTTAGGCTCGGCGGGGGAGGTGGCACAGATACGCAGTATTTT. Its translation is CASSFRLGGGGGTDTQYF.

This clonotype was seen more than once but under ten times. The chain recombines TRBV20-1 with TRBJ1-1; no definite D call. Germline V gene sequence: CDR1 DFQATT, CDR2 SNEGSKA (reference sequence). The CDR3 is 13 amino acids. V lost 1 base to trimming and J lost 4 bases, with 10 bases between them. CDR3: CSARGAGFTEAFF. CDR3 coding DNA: TGCAGTGCTAGAGGAGCTGGGTTCACTGAAGCTTTCTTT.

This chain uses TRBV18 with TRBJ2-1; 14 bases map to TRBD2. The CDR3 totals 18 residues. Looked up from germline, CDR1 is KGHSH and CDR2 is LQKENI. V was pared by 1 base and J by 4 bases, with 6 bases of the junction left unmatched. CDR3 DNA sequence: TGTGCCAGCTCACCACAGGGACTAGCGGGGGCCCGGTACAATGAGCAGTTCTTC. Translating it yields CASSPQGLAGARYNEQFF.

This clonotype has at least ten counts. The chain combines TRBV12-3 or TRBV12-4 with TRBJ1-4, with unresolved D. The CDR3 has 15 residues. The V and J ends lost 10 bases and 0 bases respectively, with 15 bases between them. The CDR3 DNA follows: TGTGCCACTATGAGTTCCGGGCCAACTAATGAAAAACTGTTTTTT. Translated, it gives CATMSSGPTNEKLFF.

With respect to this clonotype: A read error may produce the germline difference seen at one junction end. The CDR3 DNA reads TGCGCCAGCAGCTTAGTACAGGGTCCCTACAATGGGCAGTTCTTC. Translated: CASSLVQGPYNGQFF. The rearrangement links TRBV5-1 to TRBJ2-1; maybe TRBD1 (6 bases). The CDR3 loop spans 15 amino acids. The germline CDR1 and CDR2 sequences are SGHRS and YFSETQ.

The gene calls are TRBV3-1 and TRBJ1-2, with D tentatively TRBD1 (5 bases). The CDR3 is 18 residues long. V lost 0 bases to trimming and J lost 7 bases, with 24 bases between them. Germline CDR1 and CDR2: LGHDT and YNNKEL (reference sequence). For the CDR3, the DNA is TGTGCCAGCAGCCAAGACCGGGACGTGTTTTTTCTGGGACTTGGCTACACCTTC. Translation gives CASSQDRDVFFLGLGYTF. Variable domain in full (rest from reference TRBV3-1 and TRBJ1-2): DTAVSQTPKYLVTQMGNDKSIKCEQNLGHDTMYWYKQDSKKFLKIMFSYNNKELIINETVPNRFSPKSPDKAHLNLHINSLELGDSAVYFCASSQDRDVFFLGLGYTFGSGTRLTVV.

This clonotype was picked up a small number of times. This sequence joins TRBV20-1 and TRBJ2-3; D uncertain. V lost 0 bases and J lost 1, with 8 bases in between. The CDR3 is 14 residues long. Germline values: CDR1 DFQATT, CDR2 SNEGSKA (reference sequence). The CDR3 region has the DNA TGCAGTGCTAGAGAACGACGCCGCACAGATACGCAGTATTTT. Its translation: CSARERRRTDTQYF.

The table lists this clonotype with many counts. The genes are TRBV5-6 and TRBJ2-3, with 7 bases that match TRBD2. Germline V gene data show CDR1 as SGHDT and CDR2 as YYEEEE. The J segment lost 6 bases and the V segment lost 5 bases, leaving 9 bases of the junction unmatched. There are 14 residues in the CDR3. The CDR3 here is CASSLSGWDDTQYF. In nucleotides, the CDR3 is TGTGCCAGCAGTCTTAGCGGGTGGGACGATACGCAGTATTTT.

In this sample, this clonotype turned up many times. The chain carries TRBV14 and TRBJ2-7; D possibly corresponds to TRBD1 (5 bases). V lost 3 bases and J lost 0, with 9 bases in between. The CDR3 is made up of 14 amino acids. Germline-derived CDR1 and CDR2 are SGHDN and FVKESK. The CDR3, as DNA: TGTGCCAGCAGCCAGCAGACAGACTCCTACGAGCAGTACTTC. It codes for CASSQQTDSYEQYF.

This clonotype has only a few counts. This CDR3 reads CASRQRNNQPQHF. CDR3 sequence (DNA): TGTGCCAGCAGACAGCGTAACAATCAGCCCCAGCATTTT. The rearrangement joins TRBV6-1 to TRBJ1-5; D gene uncertain. Trimming removed 6 bases at V and 3 bases at J, with 9 bases between. CDR3 length: 13 amino acids. Germline assignment: CDR1 MNHNS and CDR2 SASEGT.

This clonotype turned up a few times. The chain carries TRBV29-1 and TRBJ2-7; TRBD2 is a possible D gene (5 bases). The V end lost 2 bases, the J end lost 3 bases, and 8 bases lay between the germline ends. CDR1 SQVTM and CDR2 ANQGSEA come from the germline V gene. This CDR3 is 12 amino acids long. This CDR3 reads CSVELRGYEQYF. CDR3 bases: TGCAGCGTTGAATTACGGGGCTACGAGCAGTACTTC.